The 11 T cell receptor beta chains reported below all come from one sample, sequenced in a study of CD8 T cells in ankylosing spondylitis. A single record per CDR3 protein comes from TCRdb applying MiXCR to the 5' RACE reads. The data hold 200,000 to 250,000 distinct CDR3 sequences, with about 10% observed a single time. Sequenced sample: blood, either unsorted or a sorted T cell fraction (not recorded which). These receptors all stem from a male donor with ankylosing spondylitis or in good health (not recorded which).

This clonotype has a count of ten or more. The J gene is TRBJ2-1, the V gene TRBV11-3; TRBD2 might be the D (5 bases). The CDR3 spans 18 residues. Germline V CDR1 and CDR2: SGHNT, YENEEA. Trimming took off 6 bases at V and 0 bases at J, with 21 bases between the two ends. CDR3 amino acids: CASRFGFGLFSSYNEQFF. The CDR3 DNA reads as TGTGCCAGCAGATTCGGATTCGGACTGTTTAGCTCCTACAATGAGCAGTTCTTC.

There are many counts of this clonotype. The V call is TRBV5-1, the J call TRBJ2-6; D remains unclear. There are 16 residues in the CDR3. Germline-derived CDR1 and CDR2 are SGHRS and YFSETQ. V was cut by 0 bases and J by 4 bases, with 11 bases left in between. As DNA, the CDR3 is TGCGCCAGCAGCTTGGCCCCAGGCGGCGGGGCCAACGTCCTGACTTTC. It is translated as CASSLAPGGGANVLTF.

This clonotype was recorded at least ten times. V gene TRBV3-1 combines with J gene TRBJ2-3; maybe TRBD2 (5 bases). V was pared by 4 bases and J by 1 base, with 9 bases between. The germline V gene encodes CDR1 LGHDT and CDR2 YNNKEL (reference sequence). The CDR3 runs 14 residues. The chain's CDR3 is CASSRNSGTDTQYF. In DNA, the CDR3 is TGTGCCAGCAGCCGCAATAGCGGCACAGATACGCAGTATTTT.

This clonotype occurred many times. The CDR3 sequence: CASSLMNDNEQFF. The CDR3 nucleotides are TGCGCCAGCAGCTTGATGAACGACAATGAGCAGTTCTTC. The chain carries TRBV5-1 and TRBJ2-1; no reliable D call. The germline V and J ends were trimmed by 1 base and 5 bases, with 7 bases remaining between them. Germline V CDR1 and CDR2: SGHRS, YFSETQ. This CDR3 is built from 13 residues.

V is TRBV7-2 and J is TRBJ2-5; a possible D gene is TRBD1 (6 bases). This CDR3 contains 14 residues. Germline CDR1 SGHTA, CDR2 FQGNSA. The ends were cut back, 8 bases at V and 1 base at J, with 14 bases in the middle. The DNA of the CDR3 is TGTGCCAGCGGGGAAACAGGGATCCAAGAGACCCAGTACTTC. Encoded protein: CASGETGIQETQYF.

A word on this clonotype: A much larger clone lies one base from this, so it may be a read error. No conserved phenylalanine or tryptophan is present at the end of the CDR3, so a read error is the likely explanation. V and J are TRBV29-1 and TRBJ2-7; TRBD2 is a possible D gene (6 bases). The CDR3 consists of 15 residues. Germline CDR1 is SQVTM and CDR2 is ANQGSEA. Between the trimmed V and J ends, which lost 7 bases and 0 bases, there was a span of 19 bases. CDR3 in amino acids: CSALGVGGSSYEQYL. The CDR3 coding sequence is TGCAGCGCCCTTGGCGTTGGGGGGAGCTCCTACGAGCAGTACTTA.

This clonotype was recorded many times. The chain couples TRBV5-1 to TRBJ1-4; TRBD1 matches 9 bases. With 2 bases clipped from V and 11 bases from J, the junction kept 4 bases outside the gene matches. The CDR3 runs to 13 residues. CDR1 and CDR2 (germline): SGHRS, YFSETQ. In DNA, the CDR3 is TGCGCCAGCAGCTTCGGGACAGGGCGGAAACTGTTTTTT. Encoded protein: CASSFGTGRKLFF.

This clonotype was counted at least ten times. This chain joins TRBV20-1 and TRBJ2-1, with 10 bases identical to TRBD1. CDR1 is DFQATT and CDR2 is SNEGSKA in the germline V gene (reference sequence). This CDR3 comprises 15 residues. Germline trimming cut 0 bases from V and 2 bases from J; bases unmatched to any gene: 1. The CDR3 protein is CSARETGGPYNEQFF. The CDR3 coding sequence is TGCAGTGCTAGAGAGACAGGGGGCCCCTACAATGAGCAGTTCTTC.

The chain combines TRBV3-1 with TRBJ2-5, with D possibly matching TRBD2 (7 bases). CDR1 is LGHDT, CDR2 YNNKEL, per germline (reference sequence). The CDR3 contains 17 residues. With 11 bases removed from V and 2 bases from J, the gap between germline ends came to 27 bases. CDR3 in DNA: TGTGCCTGCTCCCAAGGTCTAGGGGGGGGACTTCAAGAGACCCAGTACTTC. This codes for CACSQGLGGGLQETQYF.

In this sample, this clonotype turned up many times. The V gene is TRBV11-3, the J gene TRBJ2-3; no firm D call. The V end was cut by 2 bases, the J end by 0 bases, with 9 bases between. This CDR3 contains 15 residues. Germline V gene lookup returns CDR1 SGHNT and CDR2 YENEEA. The CDR3 nucleotides read TGTGCCAGCAGCTTATTGAAGGGTAGCACAGATACGCAGTATTTT. This encodes CASSLLKGSTDTQYF.

This clonotype was detected many times. The chain couples TRBV7-2 to TRBJ1-2; D unclear. Trimming stripped 6 bases from V and 8 bases from J, with 16 bases between. The CDR3 extends over 13 amino acids. Germline lookup yields CDR1 SGHTA and CDR2 FQGNSA. Here the CDR3 reads CASSLHRELGYTF. The DNA for the CDR3 is TGTGCCAGCAGTTTACACCGCGAGTTGGGCTACACCTTC.